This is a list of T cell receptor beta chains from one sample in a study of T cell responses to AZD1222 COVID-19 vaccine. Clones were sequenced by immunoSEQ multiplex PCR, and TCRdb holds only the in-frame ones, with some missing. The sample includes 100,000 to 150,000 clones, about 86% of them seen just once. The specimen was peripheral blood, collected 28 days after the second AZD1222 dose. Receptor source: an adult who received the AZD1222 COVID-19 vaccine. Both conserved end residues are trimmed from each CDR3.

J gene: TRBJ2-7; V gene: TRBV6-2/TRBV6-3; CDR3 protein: ASSQGQGKY
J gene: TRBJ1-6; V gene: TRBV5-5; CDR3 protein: ASSQDRGADNSPLH
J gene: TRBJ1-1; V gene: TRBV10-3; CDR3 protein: AIRWDINEWGEAF
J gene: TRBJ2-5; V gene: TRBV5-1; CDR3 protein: ASSLSEGGQETQY
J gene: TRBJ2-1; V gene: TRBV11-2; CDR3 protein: ASSLAGISDEQF
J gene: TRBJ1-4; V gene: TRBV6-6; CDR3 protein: ASSILSGTNEKLF
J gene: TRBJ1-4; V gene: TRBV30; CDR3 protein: TRSGGLNEKLF
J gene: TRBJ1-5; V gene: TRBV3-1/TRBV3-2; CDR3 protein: ASSQYGLGEGQPQH
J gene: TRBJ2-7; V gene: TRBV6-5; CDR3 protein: ASSRRDRAYEQY
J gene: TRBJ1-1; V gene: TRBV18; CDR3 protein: ASSPRQGSTEAF
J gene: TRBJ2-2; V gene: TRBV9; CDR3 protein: ASSVTGGRGTGELF
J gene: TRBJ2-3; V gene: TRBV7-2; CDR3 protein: ASRWGARGLDTQY
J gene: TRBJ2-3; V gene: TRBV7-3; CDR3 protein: ASSPTSGGPLSTDTQY
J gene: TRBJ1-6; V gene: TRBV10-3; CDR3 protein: AISEEGGSPLH
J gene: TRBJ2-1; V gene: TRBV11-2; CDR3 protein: ASSSGTTAYNEQF
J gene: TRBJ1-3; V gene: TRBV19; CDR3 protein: ASRQSSGNTIY
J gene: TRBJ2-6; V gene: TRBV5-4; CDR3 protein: ASSPGLSSGANVLT
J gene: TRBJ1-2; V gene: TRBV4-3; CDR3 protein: ASSPTGGDGYT
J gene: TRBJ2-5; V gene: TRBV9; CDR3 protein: ASSRDRAQETQY
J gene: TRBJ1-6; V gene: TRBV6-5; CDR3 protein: ASRATGRTAPLH
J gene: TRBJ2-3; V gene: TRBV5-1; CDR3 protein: ASYVGSDTQY
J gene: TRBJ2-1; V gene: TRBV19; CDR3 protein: ASTAFGYNEQF
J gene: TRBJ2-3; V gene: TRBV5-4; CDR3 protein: ASSLAGTGGTDTQY
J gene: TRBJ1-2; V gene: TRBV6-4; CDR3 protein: ASSVGAGGYT
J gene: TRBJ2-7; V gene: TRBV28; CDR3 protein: ASSLTYEQY
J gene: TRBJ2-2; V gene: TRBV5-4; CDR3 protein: ASSLVASGNTGELF
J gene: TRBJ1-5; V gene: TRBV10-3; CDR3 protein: AISEDRVDQPQH
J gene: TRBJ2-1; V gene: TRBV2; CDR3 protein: ATALAGGPGNEQF
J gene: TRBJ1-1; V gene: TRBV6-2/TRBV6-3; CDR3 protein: ASSPRGREFAF
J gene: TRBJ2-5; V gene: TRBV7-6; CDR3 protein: ASSLRGLAGGPEETQY
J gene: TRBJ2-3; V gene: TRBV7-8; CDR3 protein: ASSPTLSPVADTQY
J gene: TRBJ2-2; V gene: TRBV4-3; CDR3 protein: ASSQDSRGFGFTGVLF
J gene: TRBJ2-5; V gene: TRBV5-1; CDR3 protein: ASRRGLGAQETQY
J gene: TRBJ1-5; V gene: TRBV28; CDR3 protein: ASSGNRGNQPQH
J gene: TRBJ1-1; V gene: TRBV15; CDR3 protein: ATSRGPYTEAF
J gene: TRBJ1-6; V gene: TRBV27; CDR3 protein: ASSILGQARSPLH
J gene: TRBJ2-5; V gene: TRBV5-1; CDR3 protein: ASSFIGTAQETQY
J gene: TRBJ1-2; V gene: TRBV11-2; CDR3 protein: ASSRDSTYGYT
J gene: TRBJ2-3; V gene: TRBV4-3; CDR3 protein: ASSQERRGRTDTQY
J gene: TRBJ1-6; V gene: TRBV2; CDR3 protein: AGDKGGAPLH
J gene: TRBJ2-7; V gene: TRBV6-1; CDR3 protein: ASSDRDRTYEQY
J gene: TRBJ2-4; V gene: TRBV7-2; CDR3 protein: ASSLGLAAAKNIQY
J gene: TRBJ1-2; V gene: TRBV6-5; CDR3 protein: ASSPSWTDGYT
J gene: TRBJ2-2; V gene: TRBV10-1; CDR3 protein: ASSEGGRETGELF
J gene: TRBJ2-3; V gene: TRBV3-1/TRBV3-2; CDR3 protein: ASSPPGRPANTQY
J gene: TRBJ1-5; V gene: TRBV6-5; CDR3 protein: ASSYRQSSNQPQH
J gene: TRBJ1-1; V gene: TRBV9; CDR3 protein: ASSVARQGPGLNTEAF
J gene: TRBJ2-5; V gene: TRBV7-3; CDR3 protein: ASSPLVGGGQETQY
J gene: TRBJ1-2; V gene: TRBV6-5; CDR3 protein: ASRRGQNNYGYT
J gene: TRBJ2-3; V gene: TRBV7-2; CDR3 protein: ASSFGTSVDTQY
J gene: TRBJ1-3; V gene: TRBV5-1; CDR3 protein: ASSQATGLGNTIY